This entry lists 9 T cell receptor beta chains sequenced from one sample in a study of OX40 agonist ivuxolimab in advanced cancers. TCRdb's copy holds only in-frame clones and misses some; the assay was immunoSEQ multiplex PCR. The table lists tens of thousands of clones, just under 80% of them singletons, with approximately 5% in the top ten. The source was CD4+ or CD8+ T cells sorted from blood, collected in a trial of the OX40 agonist ivuxolimab. The source of these receptors is an adult with an advanced solid tumor such as melanoma, head and neck, liver or kidney cancer.

This clone is a singleton in its sample. This chain joins TRBV7-9 and TRBJ1-5; D remains ambiguous. The CDR3 is made up of 14 amino acids. CDR1 and CDR2 (germline): SEHNR, FQNEAQ (reference sequence). Deletions cut 4 bases from V and 5 bases from J, with 12 bases between. CDR3 sequence (DNA): TGTGCCAGCAGCTCTAGCCGACTCGATCAGCCCCAGCATTTT. This encodes CASSSSRLDQPQHF.

This sequence joins TRBV27 and TRBJ2-1; 8 bases align to TRBD2. The CDR3 length is 17 residues. Germline V gives CDR1 MNHEY, CDR2 SMNVEV (reference sequence). The V segment lost 6 bases and the J segment 5 bases; nucleotides outside the gene matches: 15. This chain's CDR3 is CASRIPQSGSRHNEQFF. CDR3 bases: TGTGCCAGCAGAATTCCCCAGAGCGGGAGTAGACACAATGAGCAGTTCTTC.

V gene TRBV5-5 combines with J gene TRBJ1-4; D perhaps matches TRBD1 (5 bases). The germline CDR1 and CDR2 sequences are SGHKS and YYEKEE (reference sequence). Trimming pared 4 bases from V and 6 bases from J, leaving 13 bases between. The CDR3 consists of 14 residues. The CDR3 here is CASSEGRTYEKLFF. CDR3 DNA sequence: TGTGCCAGCAGCGAAGGTCGGACATATGAAAAACTGTTTTTT.

V gene TRBV7-6 combines with J gene TRBJ2-3; D not certain. Germline V gene data show CDR1 as SGHVS and CDR2 as FNYEAQ. This CDR3 spans 15 amino acids. V was trimmed by 2 bases and J by 4 bases, leaving 13 bases between them. The CDR3, as DNA: TGTGCCAGCAGCTTAAGTCTGTGGGTTGCAGATACGCAGTATTTT. Its protein product is CASSLSLWVADTQYF.

The chain is built from TRBV7-9 and TRBJ2-7, with 10 nucleotides matching TRBD2. J lost 1 base, V lost 2 bases, and 2 bases had no gene match. This CDR3 has 15 amino acids. Germline values: CDR1 SEHNR, CDR2 FQNEAQ (reference sequence). As DNA, the CDR3 is TGTGCCAGCAGCTTATTGACTAGCGGGTCCTACGAGCAGTACTTC. It codes for CASSLLTSGSYEQYF.

This CDR3 is CASRTGGAEGYTF. The DNA for the CDR3 is TGCGCCAGCAGGACAGGGGGAGCAGAAGGCTACACCTTC. The chain has TRBV10-2 and TRBJ1-2; 9 bases are a match to TRBD1. The trim removed 6 bases at V and 8 bases at J, leaving 7 bases unmatched. CDR1 is WSHSY, CDR2 SAAADI, per germline. CDR3 length equals 13 residues.

V and J are TRBV20-1 and TRBJ1-2; no reliable D call. The CDR3 has 10 residues. Germline V gene sequence: CDR1 DFQATT, CDR2 SNEGSKA (reference sequence). The germline V and J ends were trimmed by 5 bases and 9 bases, with 10 bases remaining between them. The CDR3 DNA sequence: TGCAGTGCTCAAGGTTCGAGCTACACCTTC. Its translation is CSAQGSSYTF.

V is TRBV4-1 and J is TRBJ1-1; the D gene is possibly TRBD1 (5 bases). Per germline, CDR1 MGHRA and CDR2 YSYEKL. The CDR3 has 13 residues. V lost 5 bases and J lost 10, with 17 bases in between. The CDR3 DNA sequence: TGCGCCAGCAGCACACCCGTTGAGGGGACAGCTTTCTTT. Translating gives CASSTPVEGTAFF.

This clone was seen a handful of times. V is TRBV9 and J is TRBJ1-3, with D uncertain. Trimming removed 0 bases at V and 0 bases at J, with 4 bases between. The CDR3 is 14 residues long. Germline V gene data show CDR1 as SGDLS and CDR2 as YYNGEE. The CDR3 protein is CASSVGSSGNTIYF. The CDR3 bases are TGTGCCAGCAGCGTAGGTAGCTCTGGAAACACCATATATTTT.